This T cell receptor beta chain appears in the sequencing data of a study of blood T cells in healthy people across ages. Study conclusions and caveats: Compared with aged donors, long-lived donors showed fewer expanded clones, suggesting selection.

Primers used in a second PCR of roughly 7 to 12 cycles were a sample-barcoded 5' primer and a J-beta primer mix. TCRdb re-called the 5' RACE reads with MiXCR, one entry per CDR3 protein. Of 1.5 million to 2 million distinct CDR3 sequences listed, about two fifths are singletons. As regards this clonotype: Its target is unknown.

The CDR3 spans 15 residues. The ends were cut back, 5 bases at V and 5 bases at J, with 16 bases in the middle. Input material: blood. The clonotype comes from a human donor in good health. The J gene is TRBJ1-5, the V gene TRBV12-3 or TRBV12-4; possibly TRBD1 for D (5 bases). CDR3 region: CASSGPGNHHQPQHF. The CDR3 DNA sequence: TGTGCCAGCAGTGGACCAGGGAACCACCATCAGCCCCAGCATTTT.